This TCR beta chain emerged from a study of control samples from healthy donors and cancer patients. Sequencing was performed with immunoSEQ multiplex PCR; in TCRdb, only in-frame clones are kept and a portion is missing. The sample has under 130,000 clones, around 89% seen once. The germline gives CDR1 GTSNPN, CDR2 SVGIG (reference sequence). This CDR3 is built from 14 residues. V lost 3 bases and J 0 bases, leaving 11 bases between the germline ends. The TCR was taken from a man in his 60s with lung cancer. The chain is built from TRBV30 and TRBJ1-1; maybe TRBD1 (5 bases). Sequenced material: PBMCs. This chain's CDR3 is CAWRGDGMNTEAFF. CDR3 bases: TGTGCCTGGAGGGGGGACGGCATGAACACTGAAGCTTTCTTT.